The entry below gives a single TCR beta chain sequence along with its context. These data come from a study of T-cell reconstitution after alpha-beta-depleted transplantation in children. Germline V gene lookup returns CDR1 MGHDK and CDR2 SYGVNS. J gave up 3 bases and V 6 bases, and 11 bases lay outside the gene matches. The CDR3 has 16 amino acids. Unique molecular identifiers featured in how the TCRbeta library was prepared. TCRdb fed the PCR reads into MiXCR, producing one record per CDR3 protein. The table includes nearly 400,000 distinct CDR3 sequences, around 21% detected once. The specimen comprised PBMCs from the stem cell graft donor, sampled from the stem cell graft. The chain is built from TRBV25-1 and TRBJ2-5, with 9 positions matching TRBD1. This sequence was found in a human donor who donated a stem cell graft to a child with acute myeloid leukemia. CDR3 loop: CASRKTGGAGKETQYF. The CDR3 DNA is TGTGCCAGCAGGAAAACAGGGGGCGCGGGGAAAGAGACCCAGTACTTC.